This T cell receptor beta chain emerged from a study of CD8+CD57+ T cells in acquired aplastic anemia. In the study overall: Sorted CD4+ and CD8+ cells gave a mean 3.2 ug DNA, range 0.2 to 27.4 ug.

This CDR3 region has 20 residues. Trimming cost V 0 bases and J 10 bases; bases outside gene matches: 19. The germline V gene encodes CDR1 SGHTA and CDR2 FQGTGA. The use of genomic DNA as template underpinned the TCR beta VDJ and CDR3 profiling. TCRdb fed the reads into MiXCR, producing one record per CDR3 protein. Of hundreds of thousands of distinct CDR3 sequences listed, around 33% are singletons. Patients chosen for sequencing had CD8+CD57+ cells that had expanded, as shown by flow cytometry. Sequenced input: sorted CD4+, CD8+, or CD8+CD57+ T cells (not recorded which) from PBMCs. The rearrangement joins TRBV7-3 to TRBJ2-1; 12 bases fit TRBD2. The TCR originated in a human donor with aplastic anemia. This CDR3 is CASSLTFRRLAGGNDQEQFF. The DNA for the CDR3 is TGTGCCAGCAGCTTAACTTTTAGGAGGCTAGCGGGAGGGAACGACCAGGAGCAGTTCTTC.